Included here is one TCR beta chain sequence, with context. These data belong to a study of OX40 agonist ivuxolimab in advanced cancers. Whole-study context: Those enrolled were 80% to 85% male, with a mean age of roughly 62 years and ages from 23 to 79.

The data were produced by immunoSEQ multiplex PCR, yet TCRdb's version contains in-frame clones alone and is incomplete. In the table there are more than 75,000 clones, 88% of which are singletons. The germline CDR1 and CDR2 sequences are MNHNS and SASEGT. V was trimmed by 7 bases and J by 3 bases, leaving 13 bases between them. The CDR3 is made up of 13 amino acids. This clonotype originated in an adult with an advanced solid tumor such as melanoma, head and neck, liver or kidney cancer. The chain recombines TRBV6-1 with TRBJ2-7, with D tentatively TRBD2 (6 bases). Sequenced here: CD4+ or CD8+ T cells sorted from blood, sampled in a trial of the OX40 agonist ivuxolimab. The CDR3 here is CASTDGTFYEQYF. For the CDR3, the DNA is TGTGCCAGCACTGACGGGACTTTCTACGAGCAGTACTTC.